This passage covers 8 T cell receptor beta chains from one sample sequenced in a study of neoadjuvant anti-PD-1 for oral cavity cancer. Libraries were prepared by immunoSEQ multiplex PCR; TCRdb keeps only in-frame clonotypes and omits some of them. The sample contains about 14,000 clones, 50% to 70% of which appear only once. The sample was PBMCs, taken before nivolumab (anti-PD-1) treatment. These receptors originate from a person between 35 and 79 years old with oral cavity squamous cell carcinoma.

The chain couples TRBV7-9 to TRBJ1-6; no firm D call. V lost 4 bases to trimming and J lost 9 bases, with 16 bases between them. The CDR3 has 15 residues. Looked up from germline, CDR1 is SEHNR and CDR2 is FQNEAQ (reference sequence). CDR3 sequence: CASSSDGVFGSPLHF. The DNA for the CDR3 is TGTGCCAGCAGCTCGGACGGGGTTTTTGGTTCACCCCTCCACTTT.

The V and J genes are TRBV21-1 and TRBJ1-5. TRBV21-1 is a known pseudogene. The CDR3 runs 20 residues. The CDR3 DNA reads TGTGCCAGCAGCAATGGGTCGGCAGGGAGGGATCTGGGCAGCAATCAGCCCCAGCATTTT. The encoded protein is CASSNGSAGRDLGSNQPQHF.

CDR3 in amino acids: CASKGRVGDTGELFF. CDR3 in DNA: TGTGCCAGCAAGGGCAGGGTAGGGGACACCGGGGAGCTGTTTTTT. The chain uses TRBV7-7 and TRBJ2-2; tentatively, D is TRBD1 (5 bases). Germline CDR1 SSHAT, CDR2 FNYEAQ (reference sequence). The length of the CDR3 is 15 residues. Trimming removed 7 bases from V and 3 bases from J, with 15 bases in between.

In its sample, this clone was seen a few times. The DNA of the CDR3 is TGTGCCAGCAGCTTGGTGGCAGGGGGCGCGGAGACCCAGTACTTC. Translated, it gives CASSLVAGGAETQYF. V gene TRBV5-4 combines with J gene TRBJ2-5, with TRBD1 matching over 8 bases. CDR1 SGHNT and CDR2 YYREEE come from the germline V gene (reference sequence). V gave up 0 bases and J gave up 5 bases; unmatched junction bases: 6. The CDR3 loop spans 15 amino acids. Together with reference TRBV5-4 and TRBJ2-5, the CDR3 gives the full variable domain: ETGVTQSPTHLIKTRGQQVTLRCSSQSGHNTVSWYQQALGQGPQFIFQYYREEENGRGNFPPRFSGLQFPNYSSELNVNALELDDSALYLCASSLVAGGAETQYFGPGTRLLVL.

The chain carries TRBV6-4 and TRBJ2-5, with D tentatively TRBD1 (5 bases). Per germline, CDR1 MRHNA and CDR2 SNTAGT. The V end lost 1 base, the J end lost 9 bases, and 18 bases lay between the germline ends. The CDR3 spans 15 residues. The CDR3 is CASSDWFHRQYPQYF. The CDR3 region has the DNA TGTGCCAGCAGTGACTGGTTTCACCGACAGTACCCCCAGTACTTC.

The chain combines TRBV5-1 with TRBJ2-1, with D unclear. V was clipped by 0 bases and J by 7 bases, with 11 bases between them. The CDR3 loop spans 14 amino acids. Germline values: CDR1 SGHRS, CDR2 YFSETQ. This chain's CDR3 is CASSLDTLWNEQFF. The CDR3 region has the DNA TGCGCCAGCAGCTTGGATACCCTCTGGAATGAGCAGTTCTTC. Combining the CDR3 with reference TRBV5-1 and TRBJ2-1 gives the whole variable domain KAGVTQTPRYLIKTRGQQVTLSCSPISGHRSVSWYQQTPGQGLQFLFEYFSETQRNKGNFPGRFSGRQFSNSRSEMNVSTLELGDSALYLCASSLDTLWNEQFFGPGTRLTVL.

The CDR3 here is CASSQDARQGHIRSGNTIYF. CDR3 nucleotides: TGCGCCAGCAGCCAAGATGCGAGACAGGGGCATATCCGCTCTGGAAACACCATATATTTT. The chain joins TRBV4-1 to TRBJ1-3; 8 bases fit TRBD1. Germline trimming cut 0 bases from V and 0 bases from J; bases unmatched to any gene: 13. Germline loops: CDR1 MGHRA, CDR2 YSYEKL. The CDR3 spans 20 residues.

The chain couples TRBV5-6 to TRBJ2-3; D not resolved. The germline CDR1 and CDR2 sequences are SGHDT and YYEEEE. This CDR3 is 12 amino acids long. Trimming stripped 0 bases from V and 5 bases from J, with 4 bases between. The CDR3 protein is CASSLVEDTQYF. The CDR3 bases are TGTGCCAGCAGCTTGGTTGAAGATACGCAGTATTTT.